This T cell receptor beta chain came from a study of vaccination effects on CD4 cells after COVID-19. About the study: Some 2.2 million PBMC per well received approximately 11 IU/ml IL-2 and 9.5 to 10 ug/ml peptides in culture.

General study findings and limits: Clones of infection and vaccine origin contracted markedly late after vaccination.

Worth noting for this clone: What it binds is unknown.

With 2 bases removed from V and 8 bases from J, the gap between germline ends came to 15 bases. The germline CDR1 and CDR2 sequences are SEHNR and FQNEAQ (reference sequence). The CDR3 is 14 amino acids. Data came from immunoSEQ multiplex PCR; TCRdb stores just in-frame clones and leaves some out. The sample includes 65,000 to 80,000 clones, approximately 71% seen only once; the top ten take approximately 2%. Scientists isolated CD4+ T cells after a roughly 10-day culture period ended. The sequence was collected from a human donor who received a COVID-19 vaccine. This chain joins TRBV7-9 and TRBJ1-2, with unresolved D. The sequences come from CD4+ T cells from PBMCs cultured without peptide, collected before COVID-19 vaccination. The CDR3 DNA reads TGTGCCAGCAGCTTATCGTTTCAGTTAAGGGGCTACACCTTC. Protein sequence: CASSLSFQLRGYTF.